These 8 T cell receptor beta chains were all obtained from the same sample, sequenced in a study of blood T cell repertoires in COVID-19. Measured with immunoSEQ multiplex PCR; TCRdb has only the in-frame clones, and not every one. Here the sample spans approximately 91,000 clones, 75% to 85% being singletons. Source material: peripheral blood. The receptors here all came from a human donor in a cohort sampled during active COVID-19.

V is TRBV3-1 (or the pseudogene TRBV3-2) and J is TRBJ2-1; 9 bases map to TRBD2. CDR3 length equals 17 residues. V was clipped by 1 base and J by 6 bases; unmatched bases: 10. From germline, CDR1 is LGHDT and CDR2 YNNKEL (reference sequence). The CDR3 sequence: CASSQGFGTSWGNEQFF. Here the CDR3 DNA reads TGTGCCAGCAGCCAAGGGTTCGGGACTAGCTGGGGCAATGAGCAGTTCTTC.

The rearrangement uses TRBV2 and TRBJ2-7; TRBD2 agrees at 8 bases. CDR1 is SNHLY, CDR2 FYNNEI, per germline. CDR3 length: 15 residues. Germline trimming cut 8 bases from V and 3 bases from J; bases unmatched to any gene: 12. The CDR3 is CASSYGAGGVYEQYF. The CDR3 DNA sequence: TGTGCCAGCTCTTATGGGGCGGGAGGCGTCTACGAGCAGTACTTC.

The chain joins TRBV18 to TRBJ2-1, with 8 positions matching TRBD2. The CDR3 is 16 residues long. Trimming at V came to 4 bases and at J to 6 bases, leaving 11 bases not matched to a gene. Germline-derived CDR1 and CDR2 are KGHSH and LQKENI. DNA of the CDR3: TGTGCCAGCTCACAGAATAGCGGGACCCCTACCAATGAGCAGTTCTTC. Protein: CASSQNSGTPTNEQFF.

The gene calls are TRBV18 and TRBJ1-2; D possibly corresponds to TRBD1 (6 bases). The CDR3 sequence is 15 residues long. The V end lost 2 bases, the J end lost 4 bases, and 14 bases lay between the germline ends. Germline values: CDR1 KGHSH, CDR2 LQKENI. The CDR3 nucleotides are TGTGCCAGCTCACCAGTTTCGGACAGAACCTATGGCTACACCTTC. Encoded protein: CASSPVSDRTYGYTF.

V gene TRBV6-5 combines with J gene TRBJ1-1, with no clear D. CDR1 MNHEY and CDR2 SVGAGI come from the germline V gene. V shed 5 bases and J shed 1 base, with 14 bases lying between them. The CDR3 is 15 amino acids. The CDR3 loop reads CASSPAGGWNTEAFF. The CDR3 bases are TGTGCCAGCAGTCCGGCGGGTGGCTGGAACACTGAAGCTTTCTTT.

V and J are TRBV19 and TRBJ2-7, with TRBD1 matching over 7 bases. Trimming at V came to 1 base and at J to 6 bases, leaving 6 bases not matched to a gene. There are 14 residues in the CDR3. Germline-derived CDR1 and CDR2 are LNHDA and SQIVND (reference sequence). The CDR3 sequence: CASSIGGQNSEQYF. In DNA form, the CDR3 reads TGTGCCAGTAGTATAGGGGGACAGAACAGCGAGCAGTACTTC.

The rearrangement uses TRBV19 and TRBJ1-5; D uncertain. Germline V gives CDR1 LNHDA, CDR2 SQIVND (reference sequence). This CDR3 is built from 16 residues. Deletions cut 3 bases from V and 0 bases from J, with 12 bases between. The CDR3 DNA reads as TGTGCCAGTAGTATGTTCGTCTTTTATAGCAATCAGCCCCAGCATTTT. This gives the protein CASSMFVFYSNQPQHF.

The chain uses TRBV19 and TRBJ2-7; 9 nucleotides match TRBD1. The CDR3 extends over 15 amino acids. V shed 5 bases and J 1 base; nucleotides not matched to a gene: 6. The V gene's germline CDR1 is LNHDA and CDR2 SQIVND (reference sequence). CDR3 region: CASSLGQGFSYEQYF. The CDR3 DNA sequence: TGTGCCAGTAGTTTGGGACAGGGTTTTTCCTACGAGCAGTACTTC.